The entry below gives a single T cell receptor beta chain sequence along with its context. Its binding antigen is unknown. No quality values exist for individual bases; no much larger clone is one base distant. The data are from a study of shared clonotypes between healthy human individuals (dated by TCRdb to 2020 to 2022). Broadly, across the study: A couple of women and three men aged 18 to 49 years were included in the cohort. Per donor, three plates each were used for CD4 naive and CD4 memory, two for CD8 naive, and one for CD8 memory. To estimate repertoire size and how much clonotypes are shared between individuals, the study performed deep sequencing of blood TCR repertoires from five healthy adults. Libraries were prepared and TCR repertoires were sequenced by different laboratories using diverse techniques, in order to increase sequencing depth and limit assay-specific biases. Between about 0.94 and 8.9 billion PBMCs per donor were obtained by leukapheresis.

The donors were healthy, HIV-negative adults who had no recently reported acute infections or vaccinations. Every donor was a Caucasian adult residing in Nashville, Tennessee, USA. Magnetic negative selection was used to enrich CD4+ T cells, after which naive cells were positively selected on CD45RA and the negative fraction became the memory subset. Blood was obtained by leukapheresis, after which PBMCs were separated by Ficoll-Histopaque density gradient centrifugation and cryopreserved in liquid nitrogen vapor phase. Analytical flow cytometry was used to check the purity and quantity of each magnetically sorted T cell population. Genomic DNA was isolated from every sorted fraction and measured by UV absorbance on a Nanodrop 2000c. The paper as a whole reports these results and caveats: Compared with non-shared clonotypes, clonotypes shared by all four sorted-subset donors had higher generation probabilities. Only blood was sampled, and tissue TCR repertoires likely differ from those in blood. Incomplete sequencing was indicated by rarefaction of sorted-subset datasets, despite the large sequencing depth. The small number of donors limited the genetic and exposure-history diversity represented. Larger estimated clonotype richness was generally found for naive subsets than for memory subsets. Across a handful of donors, approximately 5% of naive CD4, approximately 3.5% of naive CD8, roughly 2.3% of memory CD4, and under 0.45% of memory CD8 clonotypes were shared. Pairwise subsampling indicated that sequencing depth was expected to affect the degree of clonotype sharing among donors.

TCR CDR3 regions were amplified from genomic DNA by multiplex PCR using the deep immunoSEQ assay. Extracted genomic DNA from each cell subset was spread evenly across all wells of several immunoSEQ 96-well plates, with each plate serving as a replicate. For sorted subsets, about 200 ng genomic DNA, equal to tens of thousands of T cell genomes, was loaded into each replicate PCR. Purified libraries were quantified with a Qubit 3.0 fluorometer, sized on a Bioanalyzer 2100, and re-quantified with the KAPA Library Quantification kit. A separate single-read 150-cycle Illumina NextSeq 550 flow cell was used to sequence each immunoSEQ 96-well plate. In the original analysis: Because the immunoSEQ output included only junctional sequences and no quality scores, the filtering could not be the same as the filtering used for full-length reads. Sequences were annotated with PyIR, a Python wrapper for IgBLAST v1.9, and V/J genes and CDR3 were assigned using IMGT germline references. Any read was removed if the V/J assignment was weak (E-value above 1e-6), the CDR3 was missing, or the read contained stop codons, out-of-frame junctions, or ambiguous translated residues. A V3J clonotype was defined by an identical inferred V gene, J gene, and CDR3 amino acid sequence. The percentage overlap between two repertoires was calculated by dividing the number of shared unique clonotypes by the size of the smaller repertoire. Three approaches were used to assess repertoire richness: RTK rarefaction, the Chao1 estimator, and Recon v2.1 estimates of unobserved clonotypes. OLGA was used to compute generation probabilities for all TCRbeta clonotypes that the gDNA method yielded from a handful of donors. TCRdb re-hosts the immuneACCESS table, in-frame sequences only. Its copies lack some clones; in the studies checked, an unresolved V gene accounts for under half of them, and the cause for the rest is not known. V and J calls and clone size are given by that table; D and trimming were obtained from the DNA. This sample lists 2.5 million or so clones; roughly 92% were detected once. The ten top clones hold about 0.13% of the sample.

Including the terminal cysteine and phenylalanine, the CDR3 comprises 15 residues. Only the CDR3 region is kept as DNA, spanning 45 bases read in frame from base 1. The V end gives up 5 bases and the J end 6 bases, leaving 11 bases in the junction not matched to a gene. As encoded in the germline V gene, CDR1 is SGHVT while CDR2 is SQSDAQ. The chain is made from TRBV7-4 and TRBJ2-7; the junction holds 9 bases that match TRBD1. The sequenced sample was naive CD4+ T cells sorted from blood. Reading the label with the study, this specimen's cell subset or site is: CD45RA+ positively selected. The TCR comes from a man aged 18-30 years in good health. The CDR3 amino acid sequence is: CASSLYRGRNCEQYF. The nucleotide sequence is TGTGCCAGCAGCCTCTACAGGGGGCGTAATTGCGAGCAGTACTTC.